The 17 T cell receptor beta chains in this list originate from one sample, sequenced in a study of T cell repertoires in cytomegalovirus infection. TCRdb re-analysed the reads in MiXCR, keeping a single row per CDR3 protein. The sample has 310,000 or so distinct CDR3 sequences, roughly 15% seen once. Sequenced sample: PBMCs. These TCRs come from a human donor in good health (CMV status not recorded). Some clones in this sample may be carry-over from other donors' samples.

The table lists this clonotype with a few counts. The J gene is TRBJ2-2, the V gene TRBV7-2, with 9 positions matching TRBD2. CDR3 size: 18 residues. V lost 2 bases and J lost 2; bases outside the gene matches: 9. Germline V gene data show CDR1 as SGHTA and CDR2 as FQGNSA. The CDR3 protein is CASSLLFSGGPNTGELFF. The CDR3 DNA is TGTGCCAGCAGCTTATTGTTTAGCGGGGGCCCCAACACCGGGGAGCTGTTTTTT.

This clonotype was recorded many times. The J gene is TRBJ2-3, the V gene TRBV7-2; TRBD2 agrees at 11 bases. The CDR3 has 16 residues. The junction had 2 bases not matched to a gene; V was cut back by 3 bases and J by 0 bases. Germline loops: CDR1 SGHTA, CDR2 FQGNSA. The CDR3, as DNA: TGTGCCAGCAGCTTCACTAGCGGGGGCAGCACAGATACGCAGTATTTT. The encoded protein is CASSFTSGGSTDTQYF.

This clonotype has at least ten counts. V and J are TRBV28 and TRBJ1-2, with 8 bases fitting TRBD1. Germline assignment: CDR1 MDHEN and CDR2 SYDVKM. Trimming took 3 bases from V and 5 from J; bases not matched to a gene: 8. There are 15 residues in the CDR3. CDR3 DNA: TGTGCCAGCAGTTTTAACAGGGGGGGGTCTTATGGCTACACCTTC. It translates to CASSFNRGGSYGYTF.

This clonotype occurred many times. The CDR3: CASSKKTRGNTEAFF. The CDR3 DNA sequence: TGTGCCAGCAGTAAGAAGACCAGGGGAAACACTGAAGCTTTCTTT. The chain links TRBV6-5 to TRBJ1-1, with a tentative D call TRBD1 (6 bases). CDR3 length equals 15 residues. The V end lost 5 bases, the J end lost 2 bases, and 15 bases lay between the germline ends. Germline V CDR1 and CDR2: MNHEY, SVGAGI.

This clonotype was counted only a few times. This sequence joins TRBV19 and TRBJ2-7; D is unclear. Per the germline V gene, CDR1 is LNHDA and CDR2 is SQIVND (reference sequence). This CDR3 has 16 amino acids. Between the trimmed V and J ends, which lost 3 bases and 3 bases, there was a span of 18 bases. Here the CDR3 DNA reads TGTGCCAGTAGTATGACTGAGGAAAGTGGAGACTACGAGCAGTACTTC. Its translation is CASSMTEESGDYEQYF. The full variable domain, completed using reference TRBV19 and TRBJ2-7, is DGGITQSPKYLFRKEGQNVTLSCEQNLNHDAMYWYRQDPGQGLRLIYYSQIVNDFQKGDIAEGYSVSREKKESFPLTVTSAQKNPTAFYLCASSMTEESGDYEQYFGPGTRLTVT.

This clonotype has at least ten counts. The chain couples TRBV7-2 to TRBJ2-3; 13 positions agree with TRBD2. The CDR3 sequence is 19 residues long. Germline V gene sequence: CDR1 SGHTA, CDR2 FQGNSA. The V gene end was trimmed by 5 bases and the J gene end by 1 base; junction bases not matched to a gene: 12. The CDR3 loop is CASSLRTSGGASRTDTQYF. CDR3 sequence (DNA): TGTGCCAGCAGCCTTAGAACTAGCGGGGGGGCCTCTCGCACAGATACGCAGTATTTT.

In DNA, the CDR3 is TGTGCCAGCAGGAGGGGGCAGCCCCAGCATTTT. It is translated as CASRRGQPQHF. The V call is TRBV2, the J call TRBJ1-5; TRBD1 is a possible D gene (6 bases). Germline V gene lookup returns CDR1 SNHLY and CDR2 FYNNEI. Trimming pared 6 bases from V and 7 bases from J, leaving 7 bases between. CDR3 length equals 11 residues.

This clonotype was seen a single time. The chain links TRBV12-3 or TRBV12-4 to TRBJ1-4; D might be TRBD1 (5 bases). V was trimmed by 4 bases and J by 3 bases, leaving 12 bases between them. CDR3 length equals 15 residues. This chain's CDR3 is CASSSLAGPNEKLFF. CDR3 sequence (DNA): TGTGCCAGCAGTTCCCTGGCAGGGCCTAATGAAAAACTGTTTTTT.

This clonotype was detected ten times or more. The chain links TRBV11-2 to TRBJ2-5, with TRBD1 matching over 7 bases. In germline, CDR1 is SGHAT, CDR2 FQNNGV. The CDR3 runs 14 residues. The ends lost 3 bases at V and 5 bases at J; junction bases unmatched: 6. The DNA for the CDR3 is TGTGCCAGCAGCTTGGGACAGTCTACCGAGACCCAGTACTTC. Residues: CASSLGQSTETQYF.

The chain has TRBV6-2 or TRBV6-3 and TRBJ1-1; D remains unclear. Deletions cut 2 bases from V and 5 bases from J, with 9 bases between. The CDR3 is 13 amino acids. Germline V lookup: CDR1 MNHEY, CDR2 SVGEGT. In DNA, the CDR3 is TGTGCCAGCAGTTACCAGCAGGCTACTGAAGCTTTCTTT. Encoded protein: CASSYQQATEAFF.

This clonotype was counted ten times or more. Here the CDR3 reads CASSSGLAGVTDTQYF. CDR3 coding DNA: TGTGCCAGCAGTTCTGGACTAGCGGGGGTCACAGATACGCAGTATTTT. The V and J genes are TRBV12-3 or TRBV12-4 and TRBJ2-3; 13 nucleotides align to TRBD2. The CDR3 has 16 amino acids. The V gene end was trimmed by 4 bases and the J gene end by 2 bases; junction bases not matched to a gene: 3.

The table lists this clonotype with many counts. The V call is TRBV6-6, the J call TRBJ1-5; 10 positions match TRBD1. V was pared by 5 bases and J by 0 bases, with 7 bases of the junction left unmatched. Looked up from germline, CDR1 is MNHNY and CDR2 is SVGAGI (reference sequence). The CDR3 is 17 amino acids. The CDR3 bases are TGTGCCAGCAGTCCTGGACAGGGGGGCTATAGCAATCAGCCCCAGCATTTT. This sequence encodes CASSPGQGGYSNQPQHF.

V and J are TRBV5-1 and TRBJ2-3; TRBD1 is a possible D gene (6 bases). CDR3 length: 13 amino acids. CDR1 SGHRS and CDR2 YFSETQ come from the germline V gene. Deletions cut 5 bases from V and 3 bases from J, with 10 bases between. CDR3 protein: CASSSDRTDTQYF. CDR3 DNA sequence: TGCGCCAGCAGTTCGGACAGAACAGATACGCAGTATTTT.

This clonotype has at least ten counts. This chain joins TRBV7-6 and TRBJ1-5; D remains unclear. The CDR3 is made up of 14 amino acids. The V gene's germline CDR1 is SGHVS and CDR2 FNYEAQ. Trimming shortened V by 1 base and J by 6 bases, and 10 bases separated the two germline ends. CDR3 nucleotides: TGTGCCAGCAGCTTAGACGGGTTGGGTCAGCCCCAGCATTTT. Amino acid sequence: CASSLDGLGQPQHF.

Ten or more counts support this clonotype. CDR3 nucleotides: TGTGCCAGCAGTTCGCTTACAGGTCGAACAACTAGCACAGATACGCAGTATTTT. This gives the protein CASSSLTGRTTSTDTQYF. The V gene is TRBV28, the J gene TRBJ2-3, with a tentative D call TRBD1 (5 bases). The CDR3 consists of 18 residues. V was pared by 4 bases and J by 0 bases, with 20 bases between. Germline CDR1 and CDR2: MDHEN and SYDVKM.

The gene calls are TRBV29-1 and TRBJ1-2, with D hard to call. V lost 7 bases, J lost 8 bases, and 14 bases lay in between. The V gene's germline CDR1 is SQVTM and CDR2 ANQGSEA. The CDR3 is 11 amino acids. CDR3 DNA: TGCAGCGCTGGGGATTTAGTAGGCTACACCTTC. Protein product: CSAGDLVGYTF.

This clonotype was recorded many times. DNA of the CDR3: TGTGCCAGCAGCCCGTCCTGGGCTGAAGCTTTCTTT. Translating it yields CASSPSWAEAFF. The chain joins TRBV7-2 to TRBJ1-1; D not resolved. The CDR3 spans 12 residues. The V end was cut by 5 bases, the J end by 6 bases, with 10 bases between. Germline V gene sequence: CDR1 SGHTA, CDR2 FQGNSA.